This entry concerns a single TCR beta chain. The entry originates in a study of blood T cell repertoires in COVID-19. Study-level background: There were acute and convalescent COVID-19 samples, and they came from the United States, Italy and Spain. Sources were T cells, B-cell-depleted T cells, or PBMCs; the material itself was cDNA or gDNA.

As handled by the study authors: Reference gene primers were amplified, and this amplification served to estimate nucleated cell counts. The table came from immunoSEQ multiplex PCR; TCRdb's copy has only in-frame clones and leaves some out. Clonal size and the V and J genes are those of that table, whereas D and trimming came from the DNA. Here the sample spans tens of thousands of clones, 75% to 90% being singletons. Trimming stripped 5 bases from V and 2 bases from J, with 9 bases between. Germline CDR1 GTSNPN, CDR2 SVGIG (reference sequence). The CDR3 length is 12 residues. Sequencing was done on a sample of peripheral blood. The chain uses TRBV30 and TRBJ1-2; D call uncertain. The sequence was collected from a man aged 55 to 69 with acute or convalescent COVID-19. The CDR3 loop is CAWGGVNYGYTF. Written as DNA, the CDR3 is TGTGCCTGGGGAGGAGTCAACTATGGCTACACCTTC.